The T cell receptor beta chain described here comes from a study of blood T cell repertoires in COVID-19. Repertoires were generated with immunoSEQ multiplex PCR, while TCRdb's copy carries only in-frame clones and drops some. This table holds fewer than 200,000 clones, around 82% found once. This receptor was taken from a man in his 60s who had recovered from COVID-19. The source material was peripheral blood.

CDR3 sequence reads: CASSRQGLVNTGELFF. For the CDR3, the DNA is TGCGCCAGCAGCCGACAGGGTCTAGTGAACACCGGGGAGCTGTTTTTT. V gene TRBV4-1 combines with J gene TRBJ2-2, with 7 bases fitting TRBD1. This CDR3 is 16 amino acids long. CDR1 and CDR2 from the germline V gene are MGHRA and YSYEKL. V gave up 4 bases and J gave up 1 base; unmatched junction bases: 6.